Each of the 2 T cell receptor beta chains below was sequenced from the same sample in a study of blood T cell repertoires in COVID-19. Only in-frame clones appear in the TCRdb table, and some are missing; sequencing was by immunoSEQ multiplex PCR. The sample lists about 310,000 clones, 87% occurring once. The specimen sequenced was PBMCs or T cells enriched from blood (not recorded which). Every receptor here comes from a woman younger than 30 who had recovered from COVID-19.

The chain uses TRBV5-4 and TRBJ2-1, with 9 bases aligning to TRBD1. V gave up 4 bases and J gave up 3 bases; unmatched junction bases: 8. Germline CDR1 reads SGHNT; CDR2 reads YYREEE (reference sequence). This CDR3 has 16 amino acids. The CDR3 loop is CASSLLADRGYNEQFF. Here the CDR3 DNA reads TGTGCCAGCAGCCTGTTAGCGGACAGGGGCTACAATGAGCAGTTCTTC.

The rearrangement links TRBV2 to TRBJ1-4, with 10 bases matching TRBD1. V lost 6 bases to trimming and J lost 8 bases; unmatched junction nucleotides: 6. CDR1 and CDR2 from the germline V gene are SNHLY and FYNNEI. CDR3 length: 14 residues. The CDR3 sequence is CASRDRGGSEKLFF. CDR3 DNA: TGTGCCAGCAGGGACAGGGGGGGATCGGAAAAACTGTTTTTT.